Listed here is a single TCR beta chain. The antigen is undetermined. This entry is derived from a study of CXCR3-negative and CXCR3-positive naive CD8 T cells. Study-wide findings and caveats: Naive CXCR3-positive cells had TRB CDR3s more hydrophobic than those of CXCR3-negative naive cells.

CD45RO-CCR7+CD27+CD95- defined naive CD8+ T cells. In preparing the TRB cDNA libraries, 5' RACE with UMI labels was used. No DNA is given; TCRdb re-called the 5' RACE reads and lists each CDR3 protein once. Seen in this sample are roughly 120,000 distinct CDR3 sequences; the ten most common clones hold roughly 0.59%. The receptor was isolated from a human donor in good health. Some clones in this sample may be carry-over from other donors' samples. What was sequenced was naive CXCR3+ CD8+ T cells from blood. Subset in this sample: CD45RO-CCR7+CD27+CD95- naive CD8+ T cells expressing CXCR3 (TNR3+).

This CDR3 is CASTTPVGQGAIIGYNEQFF. The chain combines TRBV28 with TRBJ2-1; TCRdb gives TRBD1 as the D gene, but with no DNA this cannot be confirmed. The CDR3 is 20 residues long. Germline CDR1 is MDHEN and CDR2 is SYDVKM.